Listed here are 29 T cell receptor beta chains from one sample, sequenced in a study of blood T cells in healthy people across ages. A J-beta primer mix and a sample-barcoded 5' primer were used in a second PCR of about 7 to 12 cycles. TCRdb reprocessed the 5' RACE reads with MiXCR, giving one entry per CDR3 protein. The sample contains about 700,000 distinct CDR3 sequences, approximately 31% of which appear only once. The specimen sequenced was blood. These receptors came from a woman older than 75 in good health.

This clonotype was recorded at least ten times. The CDR3 sequence: CASSVLTGTVNYGYTF. The CDR3, as DNA: TGTGCCAGCAGCGTCTTAACCGGGACAGTTAACTATGGCTACACCTTC. The chain combines TRBV7-2 with TRBJ1-2; 7 bases are a match to TRBD1. The germline gives CDR1 SGHTA, CDR2 FQGNSA. The ends lost 5 bases at V and 1 base at J; junction bases unmatched: 10. This CDR3 contains 16 residues. Together with reference TRBV7-2 and TRBJ1-2, the CDR3 gives the full variable domain: GAGVSQSPSNKVTEKGKDVELRCDPISGHTALYWYRQSLGQGLEFLIYFQGNSAPDKSGLPSDRFSAERTGGSVSTLTIQRTQQEDSAVYLCASSVLTGTVNYGYTFGSGTRLTVV.

This clonotype was observed at least ten times. The gene calls are TRBV2 and TRBJ2-3; TRBD2 matches at 9 bases. The junction had 12 bases not matched to a gene; V was cut back by 3 bases and J by 2 bases. Germline-derived CDR1 and CDR2 are SNHLY and FYNNEI. This CDR3 is built from 18 residues. In nucleotides, the CDR3 is TGTGCCAGCAGTGACGTAGTGTCAGCGGGGGGAACCACAGATACGCAGTATTTT. Protein: CASSDVVSAGGTTDTQYF.

The V call is TRBV10-3, the J call TRBJ2-5, with 7 bases aligning to TRBD1. Trimming cost V 3 bases and J 12 bases; bases outside gene matches: 7. Looked up from germline, CDR1 is ENHRY and CDR2 is SYGVKD. The CDR3 totals 12 residues. CDR3 region: CAISDGTADEYF. The CDR3 DNA reads TGTGCCATCAGTGACGGGACAGCGGATGAGTACTTC.

This clonotype was seen ten or more times. This sequence joins TRBV4-2 and TRBJ2-7; no definite D call. V lost 0 bases and J lost 2, with 11 bases in between. This CDR3 has 15 residues. The germline gives CDR1 LGHNA, CDR2 YNFKEQ. The CDR3 loop is CASSQDIGVPYEQYF. CDR3 bases: TGTGCCAGCAGCCAAGATATTGGGGTCCCCTACGAGCAGTACTTC.

This clonotype came up many times. This sequence joins TRBV27 and TRBJ2-1; 7 positions match TRBD1. CDR1 and CDR2 (germline): MNHEY, SMNVEV (reference sequence). After removal of 8 bases from V and 10 bases from J, the junction contained 8 bases not matched to a gene. This CDR3 is built from 12 residues. CDR3 in amino acids: CASGTAWGEQFF. The DNA of the CDR3 is TGTGCCAGCGGGACAGCCTGGGGGGAGCAGTTCTTC.

This clonotype was recorded many times. The chain is built from TRBV6-5 and TRBJ2-7; D perhaps matches TRBD1 (6 bases). Germline assignment: CDR1 MNHEY and CDR2 SVGAGI. This CDR3 has 12 amino acids. V was trimmed by 7 bases and J by 7 bases, leaving 14 bases between them. The CDR3: CASKGVGAEQYF. The DNA of the CDR3 is TGTGCCAGCAAGGGGGTAGGGGCAGAGCAGTACTTC.

The gene calls are TRBV29-1 and TRBJ2-1; D gene ambiguous. Looked up from germline, CDR1 is SQVTM and CDR2 is ANQGSEA. CDR3 length equals 13 residues. V lost 4 bases, J lost 4 bases, and 11 bases lay in between. CDR3 nucleotides: TGCAGCGTTGGGTCAGTTTTATACAATGAGCAGTTCTTC. This encodes CSVGSVLYNEQFF.

This clonotype was detected a few times. The chain uses TRBV7-2 and TRBJ1-6, with D perhaps TRBD1 (6 bases). V lost 1 base and J 10 bases, leaving 14 bases between the germline ends. CDR3 length equals 15 residues. Looked up from germline, CDR1 is SGHTA and CDR2 is FQGNSA. CDR3 sequence: CASSLELGAGSPLHF. Here the CDR3 DNA reads TGTGCCAGCAGCTTAGAGTTGGGGGCAGGGTCACCCCTCCACTTT.

The chain recombines TRBV30 with TRBJ1-4, with TRBD1 matching over 8 bases. With V trimmed by 6 bases and J by 7 bases, 7 bases remained unmatched. CDR3 length equals 13 residues. Germline V gene sequence: CDR1 GTSNPN, CDR2 SVGIG (reference sequence). The CDR3 nucleotides are TGTGCCTGTACGACAGGGGCGGGTGAAAAACTGTTTTTT. As protein: CACTTGAGEKLFF.

The V and J genes are TRBV6-2 or TRBV6-3 and TRBJ1-1; 7 positions agree with TRBD1. The CDR3 spans 15 residues. V was pared by 5 bases and J by 2 bases, with 8 bases of the junction left unmatched. Germline V gives CDR1 MNHEY, CDR2 SVGEGT. CDR3 in amino acids: CASSHTGQPNTEAFF. The CDR3 nucleotides are TGTGCCAGCAGTCATACGGGACAGCCCAACACTGAAGCTTTCTTT.

This clonotype has a count of ten or more. The chain carries TRBV15 and TRBJ2-7, with D possibly being TRBD1 (6 bases). V was clipped by 3 bases and J by 0 bases, with 18 bases between them. The length of the CDR3 is 17 residues. In germline, CDR1 is LNHNV, CDR2 YYDKDF (reference sequence). The CDR3 sequence is CATSRDSGTSGSYEQYF. CDR3 in DNA: TGTGCCACCAGCAGGGATTCCGGGACATCGGGCTCCTACGAGCAGTACTTC.

This clonotype came up many times. The chain joins TRBV29-1 to TRBJ1-4, with D possibly matching TRBD1 (6 bases). This CDR3 spans 13 amino acids. Between the trimmed V and J ends, which lost 5 bases and 3 bases, there was a span of 10 bases. In germline, CDR1 is SQVTM, CDR2 ANQGSEA. This chain's CDR3 is CSVSGQPNEKLFF. As DNA, the CDR3 is TGCAGCGTTTCCGGACAGCCTAATGAAAAACTGTTTTTT.

This clonotype showed up many times. The V and J genes are TRBV5-5 and TRBJ1-5; 9 positions match TRBD1. The V gene's germline CDR1 is SGHKS and CDR2 YYEKEE (reference sequence). After removal of 4 bases from V and 6 bases from J, the junction contained 5 bases not matched to a gene. This CDR3 has 14 residues. The CDR3 coding sequence is TGTGCCAGCAGCGCGGGACAGGGAGGTCAGCCCCAGCATTTT. Amino acid sequence: CASSAGQGGQPQHF.

With regard to this clonotype: A read error may be the cause here, since a much bigger clone is one base away. This chain uses TRBV7-2 with TRBJ2-1; TRBD2 might be the D (6 bases). This CDR3 region has 16 residues. The V gene's germline CDR1 is SGHTA and CDR2 FQGNSA. The V end was cut by 6 bases, the J end by 10 bases, with 25 bases between. In DNA form, the CDR3 reads TGTGCCAGCAGTCGAAACCGGGACTCCCTCTCCTACGAGCAGTTCTTC. Translated: CASSRNRDSLSYEQFF. The whole variable domain, remainder taken from reference TRBV7-2 and TRBJ2-1, is GAGVSQSPSNKVTEKGKDVELRCDPISGHTALYWYRQSLGQGLEFLIYFQGNSAPDKSGLPSDRFSAERTGGSVSTLTIQRTQQEDSAVYLCASSRNRDSLSYEQFFGPGTRLTVL.

This clonotype was observed many times. The chain recombines TRBV27 with TRBJ2-1; D not certain. The length of the CDR3 is 11 residues. CDR1 and CDR2 (germline): MNHEY, SMNVEV (reference sequence). V was shortened by 5 bases and J by 4 bases, with 3 bases between the two germline ends. The CDR3 here is CASSPYNEQFF. CDR3 bases: TGTGCCAGCAGTCCATACAATGAGCAGTTCTTC.

The table lists this clonotype with many counts. The chain employs TRBV7-2 and TRBJ2-7, with D perhaps assigned TRBD1 or TRBD2 (6 bases each). In germline, CDR1 is SGHTA, CDR2 FQGNSA. The length of the CDR3 is 14 residues. The V gene lost 5 bases and the J gene lost 2 bases, with 13 bases spanning the gap. Here the CDR3 DNA reads TGTGCCAGCAGCCTTGAGGGGGGCCCCTACGAGCAGTACTTC. This gives the protein CASSLEGGPYEQYF.

This clonotype was observed a single time. The chain uses TRBV7-6 and TRBJ2-3; D is unresolved. CDR1 SGHVS and CDR2 FNYEAQ come from the germline V gene. CDR3 length: 12 amino acids. Trimming left V 1 base short and J 7 bases short, with 6 bases between. The CDR3 DNA reads TGTGCCAGCAGCTTAGATCTAAATACGCAGTATTTT. Amino acids: CASSLDLNTQYF.

This clonotype was seen at least ten times. This chain joins TRBV12-3 or TRBV12-4 and TRBJ2-5, with 11 bases identical to TRBD2. The junction had 4 bases not matched to a gene; V was cut back by 6 bases and J by 4 bases. The CDR3 length is 14 residues. The CDR3 DNA follows: TGTGCCAGCAGCTTTAGCGGGGGGGCAGAGACCCAGTACTTC. Protein sequence: CASSFSGGAETQYF.

The sample holds a few counts of this clonotype. Since a much larger clone is just one base distant, this may be a read error. The chain couples TRBV5-1 to TRBJ2-3, with D perhaps TRBD2 (5 bases). The germline V gene has CDR1 SGHRS and CDR2 YFSETQ. The CDR3 spans 16 residues. Trimming pared 0 bases from V and 6 bases from J, leaving 17 bases between. The CDR3 nucleotides read TGCGCCAGCAGCTTGGCCACACTAGTGGGTTGGGATACGCAGTATTTT. It translates to CASSLATLVGWDTQYF.

This clonotype was counted many times. V is TRBV5-8 and J is TRBJ2-3; 12 bases map to TRBD2. V shed 5 bases and J 2 bases; nucleotides not matched to a gene: 9. The CDR3 is made up of 17 amino acids. CDR1 and CDR2 (germline): SGHTS, YDEGEE. DNA of the CDR3: TGTGCCAGCAGTTCAGTTGGACTAGCGGGGACCACAGATACGCAGTATTTT. Protein sequence: CASSSVGLAGTTDTQYF.

This clonotype was seen ten or more times. The chain carries TRBV7-9 and TRBJ2-7; possible D gene TRBD2, 6 bases. Germline values: CDR1 SEHNR, CDR2 FQNEAQ (reference sequence). Trimming stripped 4 bases from V and 6 bases from J, with 19 bases between. This CDR3 has 15 amino acids. The CDR3, as DNA: TGTGCCAGCAGCTACCGACTAGTTATTACGGCCGAGCAGTACTTC. Its translation is CASSYRLVITAEQYF.

The chain is built from TRBV11-2 and TRBJ2-5; 8 bases fit TRBD1. The junction had 21 bases not matched to a gene; V was cut back by 1 base and J by 11 bases. Germline V gives CDR1 SGHAT, CDR2 FQNNGV. This CDR3 has 18 amino acids. This CDR3 reads CASSLVIGGQANLVEQYF. The CDR3 DNA reads as TGTGCCAGCAGCTTAGTTATAGGGGGACAGGCCAACCTGGTTGAGCAGTACTTC. Full variable domain (rest looked up from reference TRBV11-2 and TRBJ2-5): EAGVAQSPRYKIIEKRQSVAFWCNPISGHATLYWYQQILGQGPKLLIQFQNNGVVDDSQLPKDRFSAERLKGVDSTLKIQPAKLEDSAVYLCASSLVIGGQANLVEQYFGPGTRLLVL.

The CDR3, as DNA: TGTGCCTGGAGTGTAACAGGCGCCGGTCAGCCCCAGCATTTT. Translated: CAWSVTGAGQPQHF. This chain joins TRBV30 and TRBJ1-5; D might be TRBD1 (5 bases). This CDR3 contains 14 residues. Germline-derived CDR1 and CDR2 are GTSNPN and SVGIG (reference sequence). V lost 0 bases and J lost 6, with 12 bases in between.

This clonotype was seen repeatedly, ten times or more. The chain has TRBV10-3 and TRBJ2-7; D gene uncertain. CDR1 is ENHRY and CDR2 is SYGVKD in the germline V gene. The CDR3 is 12 residues long. V dropped 4 bases and J dropped 1 base, with 5 bases sitting between them. Here the CDR3 DNA reads TGTGCCATCAGTGTGGATTCCTACGAGCAGTACTTC. Amino acid sequence: CAISVDSYEQYF.

The J gene is TRBJ1-4, the V gene TRBV3-1, with 9 bases aligning to TRBD1. The CDR3 is 14 residues long. With 9 bases clipped from V and 2 bases from J, the junction kept 4 bases outside the gene matches. Germline V lookup: CDR1 LGHDT, CDR2 YNNKEL (reference sequence). This CDR3 reads CASNRGPTNEKLFF. The CDR3 coding sequence is TGTGCCAGTAACAGGGGGCCGACTAATGAAAAACTGTTTTTT.

This clonotype has ten or more counts. CDR3 sequence: CASSVGGSNYGYTF. In DNA form, the CDR3 reads TGTGCCAGCAGCGTGGGCGGGTCTAACTATGGCTACACCTTC. The chain employs TRBV7-2 and TRBJ1-2; D is undetermined. Germline assignment: CDR1 SGHTA and CDR2 FQGNSA. The V end was cut by 5 bases, the J end by 0 bases, with 10 bases between. CDR3 length: 14 amino acids.

V is TRBV7-8 and J is TRBJ2-1; 7 bases line up with TRBD2. This CDR3 comprises 15 residues. Looked up from germline, CDR1 is SGHVS and CDR2 is FQNEAQ. Unmatched junction bases numbered 6, after V lost 0 bases and J lost 7 bases. DNA of the CDR3: TGTGCCAGCAGCTTAGCGGGGCAGGGAGGGAATGAGCAGTTCTTC. Its translation is CASSLAGQGGNEQFF. Based on the CDR3 plus reference TRBV7-8 and TRBJ2-1, the full variable domain is GAGVSQSPRYKVAKRGQDVALRCDPISGHVSLFWYQQALGQGPEFLTYFQNEAQLDKSGLPSDRFFAERPEGSVSTLKIQRTQQEDSAVYLCASSLAGQGGNEQFFGPGTRLTVL.

At least ten counts were recorded for this clonotype. The gene calls are TRBV18 and TRBJ2-5, with D perhaps TRBD2 (6 bases). V was cut by 0 bases and J by 5 bases, with 13 bases left in between. This CDR3 has 15 residues. Germline CDR1 KGHSH, CDR2 LQKENI. Here the CDR3 reads CASSPPRGASETQYF. DNA for the CDR3: TGTGCCAGCTCACCACCGCGGGGAGCCTCGGAGACCCAGTACTTC.

The V and J genes are TRBV7-2 and TRBJ2-7, with TRBD2 identical over 8 bases. Per the germline V gene, CDR1 is SGHTA and CDR2 is FQGNSA. Germline trimming cut 5 bases from V and 5 bases from J; bases unmatched to any gene: 8. This CDR3 has 14 amino acids. CDR3 coding DNA: TGTGCCAGCAGCGGTCAAGCGGGGGCCGACGAGCAGTACTTC. It translates to CASSGQAGADEQYF.